Each of the 4 T cell receptor beta chains below was sequenced from the same sample in a study of blood T cell repertoires in COVID-19. TCRdb keeps only in-frame clones here, not all; method: immunoSEQ multiplex PCR. The table includes roughly 200,000 clones, roughly 82% detected once. Sequenced sample: PBMCs or T cells enriched from blood (not recorded which). The source is an older woman with acute COVID-19.

The J gene is TRBJ2-3, the V gene TRBV5-1; possibly TRBD2 for D (6 bases). The ends were cut back, 0 bases at V and 2 bases at J, with 13 bases in the middle. CDR1 and CDR2 (germline): SGHRS, YFSETQ. The CDR3 has 16 amino acids. For the CDR3, the DNA is TGCGCCAGCAGCTTGGATGGGCTAGCGTCCACAGATACGCAGTATTTT. Translated, it gives CASSLDGLASTDTQYF. Full variable domain (remainder filled in from reference TRBV5-1 and TRBJ2-3): KAGVTQTPRYLIKTRGQQVTLSCSPISGHRSVSWYQQTPGQGLQFLFEYFSETQRNKGNFPGRFSGRQFSNSRSEMNVSTLELGDSALYLCASSLDGLASTDTQYFGPGTRLTVL.

This chain uses TRBV7-9 with TRBJ2-3, with a weak D call TRBD1 (7 bases). Per germline, CDR1 SEHNR and CDR2 FQNEAQ (reference sequence). The germline V and J ends were trimmed by 5 bases and 6 bases, with 18 bases remaining between them. The CDR3 spans 15 residues. CDR3 sequence (DNA): TGTGCCAGCAGCCCTCTGGGGCAGGGGGGTGATACGCAGTATTTT. Translating it yields CASSPLGQGGDTQYF.

The V call is TRBV9, the J call TRBJ2-2, with a tentative D call TRBD2 (5 bases). Trimming took 0 bases from V and 5 from J, leaving 17 bases between them. CDR1 is SGDLS and CDR2 is YYNGEE in the germline V gene. This CDR3 region has 17 residues. Here the CDR3 reads CASSVDWLAHETGELFF. DNA for the CDR3: TGTGCCAGCAGCGTAGATTGGCTAGCCCATGAAACCGGGGAGCTGTTTTTT.

The sample holds one count of this clone. This sequence joins TRBV4-3 and TRBJ2-5; 15 bases align to TRBD2. The germline CDR1 and CDR2 sequences are LGHNA and YSLEER. The CDR3 covers 19 residues. J lost 3 bases, V lost 0 bases, and 8 bases had no gene match. The CDR3 spells CASSQDIGLAGGQEETQYF. CDR3 DNA: TGCGCCAGCAGCCAAGATATCGGACTAGCGGGGGGGCAAGAAGAGACCCAGTACTTC.